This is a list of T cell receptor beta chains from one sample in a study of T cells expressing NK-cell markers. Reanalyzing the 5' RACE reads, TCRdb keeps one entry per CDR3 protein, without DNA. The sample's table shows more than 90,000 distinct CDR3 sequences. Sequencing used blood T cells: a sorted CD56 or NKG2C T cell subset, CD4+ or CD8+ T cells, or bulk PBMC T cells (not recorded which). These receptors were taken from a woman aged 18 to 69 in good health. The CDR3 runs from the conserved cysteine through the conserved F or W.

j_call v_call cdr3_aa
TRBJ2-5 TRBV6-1 CASSEYGGGQETQYF
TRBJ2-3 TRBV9 CASSDSAGAVTDTQYF
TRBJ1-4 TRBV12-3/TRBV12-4 CASSSGTGGGKLFF
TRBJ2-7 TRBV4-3 CASSQTAGGFYEQYF
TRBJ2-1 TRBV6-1 CASSTGLAGAFYNEQFF
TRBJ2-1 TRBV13 CASSFPGVGVNEQFF
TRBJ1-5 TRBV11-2 CASSLGQGPMAQHF
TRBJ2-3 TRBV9 CASSVEGSGGASTDTQYF
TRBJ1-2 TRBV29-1 CSASMVMGEEAYGYTF
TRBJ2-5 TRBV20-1 CSAKRGLAGDHETQYF
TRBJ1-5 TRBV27 CATKRGSNQPQHF
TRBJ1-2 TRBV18 CASSPLGEGLDGYTF
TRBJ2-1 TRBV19 CASSISGYTYNEQFF
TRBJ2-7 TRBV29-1 CSVEDSGRAYEQYF
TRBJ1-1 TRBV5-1 CASSQDGDKYLDTEAFF
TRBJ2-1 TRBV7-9 CASSTTSGIAYNEQFF
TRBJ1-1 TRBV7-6 CASSPTGGNTEAFF
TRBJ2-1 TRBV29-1 CSVEPPRMDGYEQFF
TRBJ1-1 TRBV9 CASNEGAVNTEAFF
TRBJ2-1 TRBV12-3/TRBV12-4 CASSPGTPLGEQFF
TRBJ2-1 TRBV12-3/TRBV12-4 CAGGAGGPVDEQFF
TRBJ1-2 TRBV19 CASSTSSGFYGYTF
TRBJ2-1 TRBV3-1 CASSQGRAGDNNEQFF
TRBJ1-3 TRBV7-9 CATERQAISSGNTIYF
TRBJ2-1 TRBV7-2 CASSLSLAVNEQFF
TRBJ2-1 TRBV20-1 CSAREPYSSYNEQFF
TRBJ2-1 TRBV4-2 CASSQDFRWAGEQFF
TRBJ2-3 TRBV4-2 CASSQDPPPSTDTQYF
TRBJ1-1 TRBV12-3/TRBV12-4 CASSLAAGTGGRWKTEAFF
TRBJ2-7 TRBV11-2 CASRAEAGNAYEQYF
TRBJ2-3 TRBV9 CASSVTAGGSLSTDTQYF
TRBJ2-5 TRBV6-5 CASSYSGQAQETQYF
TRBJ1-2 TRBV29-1 CSGLDRGDGYTF
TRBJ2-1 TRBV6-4 CASSGRQGSYNEQFF
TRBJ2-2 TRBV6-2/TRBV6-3 CASSLGLDTGELFF
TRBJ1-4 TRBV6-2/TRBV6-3 CASSYGPDPAGEKLFF